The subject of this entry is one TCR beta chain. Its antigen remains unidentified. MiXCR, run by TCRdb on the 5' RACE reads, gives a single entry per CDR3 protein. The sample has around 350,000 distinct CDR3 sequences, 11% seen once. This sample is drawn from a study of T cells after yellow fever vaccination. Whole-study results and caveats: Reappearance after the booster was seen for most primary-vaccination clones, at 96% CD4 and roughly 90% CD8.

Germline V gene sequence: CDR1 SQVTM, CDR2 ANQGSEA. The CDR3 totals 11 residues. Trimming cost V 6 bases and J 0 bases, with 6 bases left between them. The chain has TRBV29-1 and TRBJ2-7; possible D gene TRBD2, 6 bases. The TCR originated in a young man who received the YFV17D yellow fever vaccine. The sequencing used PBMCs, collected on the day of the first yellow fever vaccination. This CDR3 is CSVGSSYEQYF. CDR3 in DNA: TGCAGCGTCGGGAGCTCCTACGAGCAGTACTTC.